This TCR beta chain originates from a study of T-cell memory formation after mild COVID-19. The table lists this clonotype with a few counts. Its target is not known. J was trimmed by 5 bases and V by 4 bases; bases with no gene match: 18. CDR1 DFQATT and CDR2 SNEGSKA come from the germline V gene (reference sequence). The CDR3 is 17 amino acids. Points from the study as a whole: Cross-reactive memory apparently joined, as some responding clones appeared in pre-infection memory.

TCRdb reprocessed the 5' RACE reads with MiXCR, giving one entry per CDR3 protein. Seen here are over 400,000 distinct CDR3 sequences, about 25% observed once, and the top ten hold less than 15%. V gene TRBV20-1 combines with J gene TRBJ2-5; 8 positions match TRBD2. The origin of this receptor is an adult woman who had mild COVID-19 (a few samples of this study predate the infection). Cell type and time point are not known. Material: PBMCs or a T cell subset sorted from them (not recorded which). CDR3: CSAIHYGGGRRSETQYF. The CDR3 DNA sequence: TGCAGTGCTATTCATTACGGGGGGGGCCGGAGGTCGGAGACCCAGTACTTC.